Below, 7 T cell receptor beta chains from the same sample are listed, as sequenced in a study of cytomegalovirus exposure and HLA in healthy donors. Primers included in the PCR were 60 Vbeta and 13 Jbeta primers. Clones were sequenced by immunoSEQ multiplex PCR, and TCRdb holds only the in-frame ones, with some missing. The repertoire holds around 280,000 clones, with approximately 90% as singletons. Sequencing was carried out using PBMCs. These receptors all come from a woman aged 18-29 years in good health and CMV-seronegative.

This chain uses TRBV7-8 with TRBJ1-2; D may be TRBD1 (5 bases). V was trimmed by 0 bases and J by 6 bases, leaving 11 bases between them. Germline V gene data show CDR1 as SGHVS and CDR2 as FQNEAQ. The CDR3 has 14 amino acids. For the CDR3, the DNA is TGTGCCAGCAGCTTAGCAAACAGGAACGATGGCTACACCTTC. It yields the protein CASSLANRNDGYTF. The full variable domain, its missing parts supplied by reference TRBV7-8 and TRBJ1-2, is GAGVSQSPRYKVAKRGQDVALRCDPISGHVSLFWYQQALGQGPEFLTYFQNEAQLDKSGLPSDRFFAERPEGSVSTLKIQRTQQEDSAVYLCASSLANRNDGYTFGSGTRLTVV.

The J gene is TRBJ2-7, the V gene TRBV2; D gene ambiguous. The V and J ends lost 1 base and 1 base respectively, with 11 bases between them. The CDR3 is 15 residues long. Germline CDR1 is SNHLY and CDR2 is FYNNEI. CDR3 residues: CASSEVGDLSYEQYF. CDR3 coding DNA: TGTGCCAGCAGTGAAGTCGGAGATCTATCCTACGAGCAGTACTTC.

This clone was counted a single time. This sequence joins TRBV25-1 and TRBJ1-2; D gene ambiguous. The V end lost 3 bases, the J end lost 0 bases, and 5 bases lay between the germline ends. Germline lookup yields CDR1 MGHDK and CDR2 SYGVNS. The CDR3 length is 13 residues. CDR3 region: CASSEAANYGYTF. CDR3 coding DNA: TGTGCCAGCAGTGAGGCTGCTAACTATGGCTACACCTTC.

This chain connects TRBV19 to TRBJ2-2, with a tentative D call TRBD1 (5 bases). The CDR3 spans 18 residues. V was shortened by 3 bases and J by 2 bases, with 19 bases between the two germline ends. Germline V gene lookup returns CDR1 LNHDA and CDR2 SQIVND (reference sequence). CDR3 residues: CASSIRGVGSKNTGELFF. DNA for the CDR3: TGTGCCAGTAGTATTAGGGGTGTGGGATCTAAAAACACCGGGGAGCTGTTTTTT.

In this sample, this clone turned up a few times. This chain connects TRBV5-6 to TRBJ1-2; D is unresolved. Per the germline V gene, CDR1 is SGHDT and CDR2 is YYEEEE. The CDR3 totals 18 residues. The V gene lost 0 bases and the J gene lost 0 bases, with 18 bases spanning the gap. The CDR3 DNA is TGTGCCAGCAGCTTGGAGAGTTCGGTGAGGATCACTAACTATGGCTACACCTTC. Amino acids: CASSLESSVRITNYGYTF.

CDR3 sequence: CASRGTEDRNEKLFF. CDR3 nucleotide sequence: TGTGCCAGCAGGGGGACGGAGGACAGAAATGAAAAACTGTTTTTT. The genes are TRBV7-9 and TRBJ1-4; weak D call: TRBD1 (6 bases). Trimming removed 6 bases at V and 5 bases at J, with 16 bases between. This CDR3 comprises 15 residues. Germline CDR1 SEHNR, CDR2 FQNEAQ (reference sequence). The entire variable domain, with the rest obtained from reference TRBV7-9 and TRBJ1-4, is as follows: DTGVSQNPRHKITKRGQNVTFRCDPISEHNRLYWYRQTLGQGPEFLTYFQNEAQLEKSRLLSDRFSAERPKGSFSTLEIQRTEQGDSAMYLCASRGTEDRNEKLFFGSGTQLSVL.

The gene calls are TRBV18 and TRBJ2-2; 10 bases are a match to TRBD2. Germline trimming cut 3 bases from V and 1 base from J; bases unmatched to any gene: 2. Germline lookup yields CDR1 KGHSH and CDR2 LQKENI. The CDR3 has 16 amino acids. CDR3 coding DNA: TGTGCCAGCTCACCGACTAGCGGGTTGAACACCGGGGAGCTGTTTTTT. Its protein product is CASSPTSGLNTGELFF.